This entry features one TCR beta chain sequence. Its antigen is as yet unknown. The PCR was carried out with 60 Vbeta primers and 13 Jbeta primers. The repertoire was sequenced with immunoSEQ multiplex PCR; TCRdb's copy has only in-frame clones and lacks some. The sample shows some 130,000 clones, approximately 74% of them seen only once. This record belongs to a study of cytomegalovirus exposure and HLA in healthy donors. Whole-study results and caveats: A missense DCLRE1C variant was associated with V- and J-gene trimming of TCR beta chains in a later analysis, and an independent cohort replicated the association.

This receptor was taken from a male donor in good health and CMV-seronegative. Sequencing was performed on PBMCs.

CDR3 nucleotides: TGTGCCAGCAGTCCCTACTACGAGCAGTACTTC. It translates to CASSPYYEQYF. The chain recombines TRBV6-1 with TRBJ2-7; no clear D. Germline lookup yields CDR1 MNHNS and CDR2 SASEGT. The V and J ends lost 5 bases and 3 bases respectively, with 5 bases between them. The CDR3 spans 11 residues.